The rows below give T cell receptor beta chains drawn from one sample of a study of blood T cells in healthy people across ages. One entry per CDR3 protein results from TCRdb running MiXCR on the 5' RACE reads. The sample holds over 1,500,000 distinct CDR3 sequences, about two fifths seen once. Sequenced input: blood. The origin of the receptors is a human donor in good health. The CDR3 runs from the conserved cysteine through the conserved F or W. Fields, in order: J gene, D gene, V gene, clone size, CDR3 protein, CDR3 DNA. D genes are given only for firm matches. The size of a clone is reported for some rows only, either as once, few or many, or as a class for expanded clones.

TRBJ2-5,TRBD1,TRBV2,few,CASSTGVGFGETQYF,TGTGCCAGCAGTACAGGGGTGGGTTTCGGAGAGACCCAGTACTTC
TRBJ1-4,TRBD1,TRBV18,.,CASSLAPSGTGDEKLFF,TGTGCCAGCTCACTCGCCCCATCCGGGACAGGGGATGAAAAACTGTTTTTT
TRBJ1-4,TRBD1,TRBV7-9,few,CASSLVNRGLDEKLFF,TGTGCCAGCAGCTTAGTAAACAGGGGGCTCGATGAAAAACTGTTTTTT
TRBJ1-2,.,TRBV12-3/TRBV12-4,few,CASSPMGSRVDGYTF,TGTGCCAGCAGCCCCATGGGGAGCAGGGTGGATGGCTACACCTTC
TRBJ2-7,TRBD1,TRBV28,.,CASTETGTYEQYF,TGTGCCAGCACCGAGACAGGGACCTACGAGCAGTACTTC
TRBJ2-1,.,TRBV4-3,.,CASSQDQVFSYNEQFF,TGCGCCAGCAGCCAAGATCAGGTCTTCTCCTACAATGAGCAGTTCTTC
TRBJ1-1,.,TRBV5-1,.,CASSEQSNTEAFF,TGCGCCAGCAGCGAACAGTCGAACACTGAAGCTTTCTTT
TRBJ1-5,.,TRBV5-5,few,CASSLAGWRSNQPQHF,TGTGCCAGCAGCTTGGCAGGGTGGCGTAGCAATCAGCCCCAGCATTTT
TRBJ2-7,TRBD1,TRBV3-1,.,CASSHEDRGQGNSYEQYF,TGTGCCAGCAGCCACGAGGACAGGGGCCAAGGGAATTCCTACGAGCAGTACTTC
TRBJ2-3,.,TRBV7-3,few,CASSPRGTNTDTQYF,TGTGCCAGCAGCCCCAGGGGGACTAACACAGATACGCAGTATTTT
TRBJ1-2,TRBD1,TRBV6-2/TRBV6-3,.,CASRTGGGGYTF,TGTGCCAGCAGAACAGGGGGCGGCGGCTACACCTTC
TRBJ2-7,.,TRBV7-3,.,CASSLDVQGNEQYF,TGTGCCAGCAGCTTAGACGTGCAAGGAAACGAGCAGTACTTC
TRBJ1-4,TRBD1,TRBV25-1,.,CASSESHTGGGYEKLFF,TGTGCCAGCAGTGAATCCCACACAGGGGGAGGATATGAAAAACTGTTTTTT
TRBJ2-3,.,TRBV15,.,CATSRVTSTDTQYF,TGTGCCACCAGCAGGGTGACTAGCACAGATACGCAGTATTTT
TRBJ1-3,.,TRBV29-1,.,CSVGQGSYSGNTIYF,TGCAGCGTTGGGCAGGGAAGTTACTCTGGAAACACCATATATTTT
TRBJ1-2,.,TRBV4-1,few,CASSQDWDGSYGYTF,TGCGCCAGCAGCCAAGATTGGGACGGCTCCTATGGCTACACCTTC
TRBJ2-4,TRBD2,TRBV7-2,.,CASSAGLAGRAKNIQYF,TGTGCCAGCAGCGCGGGACTAGCGGGGCGAGCCAAAAACATTCAGTACTTC
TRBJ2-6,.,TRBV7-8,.,CASSQGRISGANVLTF,TGTGCCAGCAGCCAGGGACGGATCTCTGGGGCCAACGTCCTGACTTTC
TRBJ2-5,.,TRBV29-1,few,CSVENYQTQYF,TGCAGCGTTGAGAACTATCAGACCCAGTACTTC
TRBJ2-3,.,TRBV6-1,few,CASSEVAGRSTDTQYF,TGTGCCAGCAGTGAAGTGGCGGGGAGAAGCACAGATACGCAGTATTTT
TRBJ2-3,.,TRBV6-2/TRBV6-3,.,CASSSQQGGRDTQYF,TGTGCCAGCAGTTCCCAGCAGGGGGGACGAGATACGCAGTATTTT
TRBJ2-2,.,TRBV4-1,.,CASSHAGTGYTGELFF,TGCGCCAGCAGCCATGCCGGGACCGGGTACACCGGGGAGCTGTTTTTT
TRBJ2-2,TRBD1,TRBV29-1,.,CSSRTGRTGERFF,TGCAGCTCCCGGACAGGCAGGACCGGGGAGCGGTTTTTT
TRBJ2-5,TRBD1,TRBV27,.,CASSHAGTEAETQYF,TGTGCCAGCAGCCACGCCGGGACAGAAGCAGAGACCCAGTACTTC
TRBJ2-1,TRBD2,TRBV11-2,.,CASSPFLAGDSYNEQFF,TGTGCCAGCAGCCCCTTCTTAGCGGGCGATTCCTACAATGAGCAGTTCTTC
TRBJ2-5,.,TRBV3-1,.,CASSPMHNPGETQYF,TGTGCCAGCAGCCCCATGCACAACCCCGGGGAGACCCAGTACTTC
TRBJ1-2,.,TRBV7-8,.,CASSITRLISSKIYGYTF,TGTGCCAGCAGCATAACAAGGCTGATATCCTCAAAAATATATGGCTACACCTTC
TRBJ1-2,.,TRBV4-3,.,CASSQDTGSYGYTF,TGCGCCAGCAGCCAAGATACAGGGAGCTATGGCTACACCTTC
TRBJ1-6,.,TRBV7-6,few,CASSLYLGVSPLHF,TGTGCCAGCAGCTTATATTTGGGGGTTTCACCCCTCCACTTT
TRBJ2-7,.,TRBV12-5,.,CASGGRQSSYEQYF,TGTGCTAGTGGGGGACGACAGAGCTCCTACGAGCAGTACTTC
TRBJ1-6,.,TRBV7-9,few,CASSWGSFIYNSPLHF,TGTGCCAGCAGCTGGGGTTCCTTTATTTATAATTCACCCCTCCACTTT
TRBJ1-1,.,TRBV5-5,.,CASSLVTAGTEAFF,TGTGCCAGCAGCTTGGTGACGGCTGGCACTGAAGCTTTCTTT
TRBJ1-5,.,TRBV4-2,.,CASSHAGMGAPQHF,TGTGCCAGCAGCCATGCCGGAATGGGGGCACCCCAGCATTTT